The sequence of this T cell receptor (beta chain) was determined in a study of T-cell reconstitution after alpha-beta-depleted transplantation in children. The table lists this clonotype with many counts. Preparation of the TCRbeta library involved a method that used unique molecular identifiers. TCRdb re-analysed the PCR reads in MiXCR, keeping a single row per CDR3 protein. Among 250,000 to 300,000 distinct CDR3 sequences listed, almost 10% were seen once. Trimming removed 0 bases from V and 2 bases from J; junction bases left unmatched: 1. The CDR3 extends over 15 amino acids. Germline V gene lookup returns CDR1 MNHEY and CDR2 SVGAGI.

The chain is built from TRBV6-5 and TRBJ1-2; 9 positions match TRBD1. Sequenced here: PBMCs from the stem cell graft donor, sampled from the stem cell graft. This receptor was obtained from a human donor who donated a stem cell graft to a child with SCID. The CDR3 nucleotides read TGTGCCAGCAGTTACTCGGGGACAGGGAACTATGGCTACACCTTC. Translation gives CASSYSGTGNYGYTF.